Below are 4 T cell receptor beta chains sequenced from a single sample in a study of T cell repertoires in cytomegalovirus infection (dated by TCRdb to between 2019 and 2020). Instrument on record: Illumina HiSeq 1500. TCRdb's own reprocessing of the public reads used fastp at Q25 and MiXCR and kept productive beta chains. Under each unique CDR3 protein, matching rows form one entry showing the most common genes and DNA. The sample table contains about 300,000 distinct CDR3 sequences; only one count was recorded for 20% to 30% of them. Over 11% of the sample is taken by the ten largest. The sample consisted of PBMCs. These receptor sequences come from a human donor in good health (CMV status not recorded). Some clones in this sample may be carry-over from other donors' samples.

This clonotype was seen only a few times. The genes are TRBV28 and TRBJ2-7; 10 bases fit TRBD1. Germline CDR1 reads MDHEN; CDR2 reads SYDVKM. The CDR3 extends over 12 amino acids. Trimming at V came to 9 bases and at J to 3 bases, leaving 2 bases not matched to a gene. The CDR3 loop reads CASRTGGYEQYF. The CDR3 DNA reads as TGTGCCAGTAGGACAGGGGGCTACGAGCAGTACTTC.

This clonotype was seen repeatedly, ten times or more. The CDR3 DNA reads as TGTGCCAGCAGCTTAAACTCCAGGGGGACCCAAGAGACCCAGTACTTC. Translating gives CASSLNSRGTQETQYF. V usage is TRBV7-3 and J usage is TRBJ2-5, with 7 bases lining up with TRBD1. The CDR3 spans 16 residues. Germline V gene data show CDR1 as SGHTA and CDR2 as FQGTGA. The junction had 6 bases not matched to a gene; V was cut back by 1 base and J by 1 base.

The V and J genes are TRBV20-1 and TRBJ2-7; D unresolved. The germline V gene encodes CDR1 DFQATT and CDR2 SNEGSKA (reference sequence). This CDR3 is 14 amino acids long. Trimming shortened V by 0 bases and J by 5 bases, and 14 bases separated the two germline ends. The CDR3 protein is CSARDPKRFHEQYF. CDR3 sequence (DNA): TGCAGTGCTAGAGATCCGAAAAGATTCCACGAGCAGTACTTC.

The chain employs TRBV10-1 and TRBJ2-5, with 9 positions matching TRBD1. The trim removed 4 bases at V and 4 bases at J, leaving 10 bases unmatched. This CDR3 has 16 residues. Germline values: CDR1 WNHNN, CDR2 SYGVQD (reference sequence). CDR3 coding DNA: TGCGCCAGCAGTGGAAAGACAGGGGGAAGAGGAGAGACCCAGTACTTC. Translated: CASSGKTGGRGETQYF.